The TCR beta chain described here comes from a study of cytomegalovirus exposure and HLA in healthy donors. PCR used 60 Vbeta primers and 13 Jbeta primers. Profiling relied on immunoSEQ multiplex PCR, and the TCRdb table lists in-frame clones only, not all of them. Among about 180,000 clones listed, over 75% were seen once. This clone was found once. Each donor's status was that of a healthy bone marrow donor. The sequence came from a woman aged 45-60 years in good health and CMV-seronegative. The sample consisted of PBMCs.

The CDR3 bases are TGTGCCAGCAGCTTTTCGCGACCGGGACTAGGAGCAGATACGCAGTATTTT. It translates to CASSFSRPGLGADTQYF. The gene calls are TRBV11-3 and TRBJ2-3; 8 nucleotides line up with TRBD2. The CDR3 runs to 17 residues. J gave up 4 bases and V 3 bases, and 12 bases lay outside the gene matches. Per the germline V gene, CDR1 is SGHNT and CDR2 is YENEEA. Drawing the rest from reference TRBV11-3 and TRBJ2-3, the complete variable domain is EAGVVQSPRYKIIEKKQPVAFWCNPISGHNTLYWYLQNLGQGPELLIRYENEEAVDDSQLPKDRFSAERLKGVDSTLKIQPAELGDSAVYLCASSFSRPGLGADTQYFGPGTRLTVL.